What follows are 28 T cell receptor beta chains derived from one specimen sequenced in a study of T cells in localized non-small cell lung cancer. The method was immunoSEQ multiplex PCR; TCRdb's version includes in-frame clones alone and lacks a portion of them. This sample has approximately 88,000 clones, with under 95% found just once. Sequences were derived from PBMCs, sampled before any cancer treatment. The origin of the receptors is a woman aged 40-69 years with stage II squamous cell lung carcinoma.

J is TRBJ2-1 and V is TRBV27, with D possibly being TRBD1 or TRBD2 (5 bases each). The CDR3 length is 12 residues. Germline values: CDR1 MNHEY, CDR2 SMNVEV (reference sequence). Trimming took off 8 bases at V and 15 bases at J, with 20 bases between the two ends. CDR3 amino acids: CASGYIRDALFF. In DNA, the CDR3 is TGTGCCAGCGGATACATAAGGGACGCCCTGTTCTTC.

The genes are TRBV5-1 and TRBJ2-3; TRBD2 aligns across 13 bases. V shed 4 bases and J 0 bases; nucleotides not matched to a gene: 2. From germline, CDR1 is SGHRS and CDR2 YFSETQ. CDR3 length: 16 amino acids. This CDR3 is CASSMGLAGSTDTQYF. CDR3 nucleotide sequence: TGCGCCAGCAGCATGGGACTAGCGGGGAGCACAGATACGCAGTATTTT.

The chain joins TRBV12-5 to TRBJ2-3, with 7 bases that match TRBD1. CDR1 LGHNT and CDR2 FRNRAP come from the germline V gene. Trimming at V came to 1 base and at J to 0 bases, leaving 4 bases not matched to a gene. This CDR3 contains 16 residues. The CDR3 loop is CASGLASGGSTDTQYF. DNA of the CDR3: TGTGCTAGTGGTTTGGCATCAGGGGGAAGCACAGATACGCAGTATTTT. Full variable domain (remainder filled in from reference TRBV12-5 and TRBJ2-3): DARVTQTPRHKVTEMGQEVTMRCQPILGHNTVFWYRQTMMQGLELLAYFRNRAPLDDSGMPKDRFSAEMPDATLATLKIQPSEPRDSAVYFCASGLASGGSTDTQYFGPGTRLTVL.

The chain is built from TRBV29-1 and TRBJ2-2; no reliable D call. CDR3 length: 13 amino acids. Per the germline V gene, CDR1 is SQVTM and CDR2 is ANQGSEA. V was pared by 4 bases and J by 4 bases, with 10 bases between. CDR3 nucleotide sequence: TGCAGCGTTGCGGTCACCTTCACCGGGGAGCTGTTTTTT. This gives the protein CSVAVTFTGELFF.

This chain connects TRBV5-1 to TRBJ1-1, with D possibly matching TRBD1 (6 bases). CDR1 is SGHRS, CDR2 YFSETQ, per germline. The V gene lost 1 base and the J gene lost 4 bases, with 17 bases spanning the gap. The CDR3 runs to 16 residues. For the CDR3, the DNA is TGCGCCAGCAGCTTGTTAGGGGGGAGCGGCGGCACTGAAGCTTTCTTT. Translation: CASSLLGGSGGTEAFF.

The chain recombines TRBV20-1 with TRBJ2-1; D is uncertain. The CDR3 loop spans 10 amino acids. V gave up 6 bases and J gave up 7 bases, with 7 bases separating them. Looked up from germline, CDR1 is DFQATT and CDR2 is SNEGSKA (reference sequence). CDR3 loop: CSAGMNEQFF. The DNA for the CDR3 is TGCAGTGCGGGAATGAATGAGCAGTTCTTC.

V gene TRBV15 combines with J gene TRBJ2-6; 10 bases align to TRBD1. This CDR3 has 17 residues. CDR1 is LNHNV, CDR2 YYDKDF, per germline (reference sequence). V lost 5 bases, J lost 3 bases, and 7 bases stayed unmatched. The CDR3 nucleotides are TGTGCCACCAGCGGGGACAGGGGACTGGATGGGGCCAACGTCCTGACTTTC. Its translation: CATSGDRGLDGANVLTF.

The chain has TRBV2 and TRBJ2-7; 12 positions match TRBD2. Per the germline V gene, CDR1 is SNHLY and CDR2 is FYNNEI. The CDR3 runs 15 residues. Trimming cost V 3 bases and J 3 bases; bases outside gene matches: 3. The CDR3, as DNA: TGTGCCAGCAGTGACGCTAGCGGGAGGGACTACGAGCAGTACTTC. Translating gives CASSDASGRDYEQYF.

This clone was recorded only once. The chain uses TRBV18 and TRBJ2-2; 11 bases line up with TRBD1. V was pared by 4 bases and J by 7 bases, with 8 bases of the junction left unmatched. CDR3 length equals 16 residues. The germline V gene has CDR1 KGHSH and CDR2 LQKENI. The CDR3 here is CASSLRGQGASGELFF. The DNA for the CDR3 is TGTGCCAGCTCACTCCGAGGACAGGGGGCAAGCGGGGAGCTGTTTTTT.

This chain uses TRBV28 with TRBJ2-1; 12 bases align to TRBD2. The V gene end was trimmed by 7 bases and the J gene end by 5 bases; junction bases not matched to a gene: 6. Germline CDR1 reads MDHEN; CDR2 reads SYDVKM. The CDR3 is 15 amino acids. CDR3 in amino acids: CASKSSGGAHNEQFF. The CDR3 DNA is TGTGCCAGCAAATCTAGCGGGGGGGCACACAATGAGCAGTTCTTC.

V and J are TRBV2 and TRBJ2-2, with TRBD2 as a possible D gene (5 bases). V lost 5 bases and J 3 bases, leaving 10 bases between the germline ends. Germline assignment: CDR1 SNHLY and CDR2 FYNNEI. The CDR3 is 14 amino acids. In nucleotides, the CDR3 is TGTGCCAGCAGTAGAAAGAGGGACACCGGGGAGCTGTTTTTT. It translates to CASSRKRDTGELFF.

V gene TRBV7-8 combines with J gene TRBJ1-5; D perhaps matches TRBD1 (5 bases). This CDR3 has 14 residues. CDR1 SGHVS and CDR2 FQNEAQ come from the germline V gene. The V end lost 7 bases, the J end lost 3 bases, and 13 bases lay between the germline ends. CDR3 DNA sequence: TGTGCCAGCACCCAGGGTCTGGCCAATCAGCCCCAGCATTTT. It specifies CASTQGLANQPQHF.

The chain has TRBV30 and TRBJ1-2; D uncertain. This CDR3 has 13 residues. V was trimmed by 4 bases and J by 4 bases, leaving 13 bases between them. Germline CDR1 GTSNPN, CDR2 SVGIG (reference sequence). The CDR3 here is CAWIPSGSYGYTF. CDR3 sequence (DNA): TGTGCCTGGATCCCCAGTGGATCCTATGGCTACACCTTC. The full variable domain, with the rest looked up from reference TRBV30 and TRBJ1-2, is SQTIHQWPATLVQPVGSPLSLECTVEGTSNPNLYWYRQAAGRGLQLLFYSVGIGQISSEVPQNLSASRPQDRQFILSSKKLLLSDSGFYLCAWIPSGSYGYTFGSGTRLTVV.

The V and J genes are TRBV23-1 and TRBJ1-2; D not resolved. TRBV23-1 is sorted into the ORF group, with uncertain function. This CDR3 contains 16 residues. Between the trimmed V and J ends, which lost 0 bases and 9 bases, there was a span of 20 bases. CDR3 sequence (DNA): TGCGCCAGCAGTCAATCATGGGCTCCCGCCCATATTAGCTACACCTTC. Its translation: CASSQSWAPAHISYTF.

The chain joins TRBV19 to TRBJ2-6; possibly TRBD1 for D (6 bases). The ends were cut back, 5 bases at V and 1 base at J, with 12 bases in the middle. The germline V gene has CDR1 LNHDA and CDR2 SQIVND (reference sequence). This CDR3 has 16 residues. As DNA, the CDR3 is TGTGCCAGTAGTCCCGGGACAAGTTCTGGGGCCAACGTCCTGACTTTC. Its protein product is CASSPGTSSGANVLTF.

The rearrangement uses TRBV28 and TRBJ2-1; 7 bases map to TRBD2. This CDR3 comprises 13 residues. Looked up from germline, CDR1 is MDHEN and CDR2 is SYDVKM. The V gene end was trimmed by 4 bases and the J gene end by 7 bases; junction bases not matched to a gene: 4. CDR3 coding DNA: TGTGCCAGCAGTTGGGGGGGTCGGAATGAGCAGTTCTTC. Protein product: CASSWGGRNEQFF.

The chain couples TRBV5-1 to TRBJ2-1, with 10 bases fitting TRBD2. The CDR3 totals 15 residues. Losses at the gene ends were 0 bases for V and 9 bases for J; bases not matched to a gene: 6. CDR1 is SGHRS and CDR2 is YFSETQ in the germline V gene. The CDR3 DNA reads TGCGCCAGCAGCTTGGCCCCGGGACTAGCGACTGAGCAGTTCTTC. It codes for CASSLAPGLATEQFF.

V gene TRBV9 combines with J gene TRBJ1-2; D ambiguous. This CDR3 region has 15 residues. Germline CDR1 SGDLS, CDR2 YYNGEE. Trimming cost V 4 bases and J 5 bases, with 18 bases left between them. CDR3 sequence (DNA): TGTGCCAGCAGCACCCAATTAACCCCCTTGTATGGCTACACCTTC. Its translation: CASSTQLTPLYGYTF.

V gene TRBV11-3 combines with J gene TRBJ1-1; D is ambiguous. Germline CDR1 is SGHNT and CDR2 is YENEEA. V was shortened by 0 bases and J by 3 bases, with 5 bases between the two germline ends. This CDR3 region has 13 residues. Here the CDR3 reads CASSLEEYTEAFF. The DNA of the CDR3 is TGTGCCAGCAGCTTAGAGGAGTACACTGAAGCTTTCTTT.

The chain uses TRBV18 and TRBJ2-5; 8 positions agree with TRBD1. Germline CDR1 and CDR2: KGHSH and LQKENI. The CDR3 is made up of 16 amino acids. J gave up 5 bases and V 1 base, and 9 bases lay outside the gene matches. The CDR3 sequence is CASSPLGTGFGETQYF. DNA of the CDR3: TGTGCCAGCTCACCACTAGGGACAGGTTTTGGGGAGACCCAGTACTTC.

J is TRBJ2-2 and V is TRBV18; a possible D gene is TRBD1 (5 bases). This CDR3 has 13 amino acids. Germline assignment: CDR1 KGHSH and CDR2 LQKENI. V was shortened by 6 bases and J by 4 bases, with 9 bases between the two germline ends. The DNA for the CDR3 is TGTGCCAGCTCGCCGCAGGGCACCGGGGAGCTGTTTTTT. Its translation is CASSPQGTGELFF. Full variable domain (missing parts from reference TRBV18 and TRBJ2-2): NAGVMQNPRHLVRRRGQEARLRCSPMKGHSHVYWYRQLPEEGLKFMVYLQKENIIDESGMPKERFSAEFPKEGPSILRIQQVVRGDSAAYFCASSPQGTGELFFGEGSRLTVL.

This clone was detected once. The chain carries TRBV11-2 and TRBJ2-7, with D unclear. Per germline, CDR1 SGHAT and CDR2 FQNNGV. Trimming pared 4 bases from V and 3 bases from J, leaving 16 bases between. This CDR3 comprises 15 residues. CDR3 bases: TGTGCCAGCAGCTCTTATTTGGGGAACAACTACGAGCAGTACTTC. Its translation is CASSSYLGNNYEQYF.

This clone appeared once. The chain uses TRBV2 and TRBJ2-2; 13 bases are shared with TRBD2. Germline CDR1 and CDR2: SNHLY and FYNNEI. The CDR3 is 15 residues long. Unmatched junction bases numbered 5, after V lost 7 bases and J lost 6 bases. The CDR3 DNA reads TGTGCCAGCACGGGACTAGCGGGGTCGGCCGGGGAGCTGTTTTTT. It specifies CASTGLAGSAGELFF.

This sequence joins TRBV5-4 and TRBJ2-2; 11 nucleotides agree with TRBD2. This CDR3 contains 18 residues. Germline V lookup: CDR1 SGHNT, CDR2 YYREEE (reference sequence). J gave up 5 bases and V 4 bases, and 13 bases lay outside the gene matches. The CDR3 is CASSLLAGGSRSTGELFF. CDR3 DNA sequence: TGTGCCAGCAGCCTGTTAGCGGGAGGGTCTCGGTCAACCGGGGAGCTGTTTTTT.

This chain joins TRBV4-1 and TRBJ2-7; 10 nucleotides line up with TRBD1. Per the germline V gene, CDR1 is MGHRA and CDR2 is YSYEKL. The V and J ends lost 4 bases and 12 bases, in that order; junction bases with no gene match: 18. The CDR3 extends over 16 amino acids. The CDR3 sequence: CASSPAGTGDFSYRYF. As DNA, the CDR3 is TGCGCCAGCAGCCCGGCGGGGACAGGGGATTTTAGTTATCGGTACTTC.

This rearrangement joins TRBV15 to TRBJ2-1, with 10 positions matching TRBD2. In germline, CDR1 is LNHNV, CDR2 YYDKDF (reference sequence). The CDR3 is made up of 14 amino acids. V was clipped by 8 bases and J by 8 bases; unmatched bases: 9. The CDR3 protein is CATRQAGGGYEQFF. For the CDR3, the DNA is TGTGCCACCCGACAAGCGGGAGGGGGTTATGAGCAGTTCTTC. Supplemented by reference TRBV15 and TRBJ2-1, the full variable domain reads DAMVIQNPRYQVTQFGKPVTLSCSQTLNHNVMYWYQQKSSQAPKLLFHYYDKDFNNEADTPDNFQSRRPNTSFCFLDIRSPGLGDTAMYLCATRQAGGGYEQFFGPGTRLTVL.

The chain links TRBV7-9 to TRBJ1-1; D ambiguous. The germline gives CDR1 SEHNR, CDR2 FQNEAQ (reference sequence). Trimming pared 5 bases from V and 2 bases from J, leaving 12 bases between. This CDR3 has 14 amino acids. CDR3 sequence reads: CASSPSDRNTEAFF. The CDR3 DNA follows: TGTGCCAGCAGCCCTTCGGACCGAAACACTGAAGCTTTCTTT.

The V gene is TRBV25-1, the J gene TRBJ2-7; D unresolved. Trimming took 5 bases from V and 3 from J, leaving 14 bases between them. From germline, CDR1 is MGHDK and CDR2 SYGVNS. The CDR3 is made up of 14 amino acids. This chain's CDR3 is CASSRVGSNYEQYF. DNA of the CDR3: TGTGCCAGCAGTCGTGTGGGGTCAAACTACGAGCAGTACTTC.